Described below is a single T cell receptor (beta chain) sequence and its context. Germline lookup yields CDR1 MNHEY and CDR2 SVGEGT. The V and J ends lost 3 bases and 3 bases respectively, with 14 bases between them. The CDR3 consists of 15 residues. This record comes from a study of blood T cell repertoires in COVID-19. In the study overall: The United States, Italy and Spain provided the acute and convalescent COVID-19 samples.

Cohorts were assigned according to the clinical history that participants reported. Authors' methods: Amplification with reference gene primers provided the estimates of nucleated cell counts. Assay used: immunoSEQ multiplex PCR; TCRdb lists only in-frame clones, some missing. V and J calls and clone size follow that table, whereas D and trimming were derived from the DNA. The sample includes more than 110,000 clones, almost 85% seen only once; the top ten take 5.5%. The sequence derives from a man aged 35-49 years with acute COVID-19. Source material: PBMCs or T cells enriched from blood (not recorded which). J is TRBJ1-2 and V is TRBV6-2 or TRBV6-3; unclear D gene. CDR3 loop: CASSYVGLLDYGYTF. The CDR3 nucleotides are TGTGCCAGCAGTTATGTCGGTCTATTGGACTATGGCTACACCTTC.